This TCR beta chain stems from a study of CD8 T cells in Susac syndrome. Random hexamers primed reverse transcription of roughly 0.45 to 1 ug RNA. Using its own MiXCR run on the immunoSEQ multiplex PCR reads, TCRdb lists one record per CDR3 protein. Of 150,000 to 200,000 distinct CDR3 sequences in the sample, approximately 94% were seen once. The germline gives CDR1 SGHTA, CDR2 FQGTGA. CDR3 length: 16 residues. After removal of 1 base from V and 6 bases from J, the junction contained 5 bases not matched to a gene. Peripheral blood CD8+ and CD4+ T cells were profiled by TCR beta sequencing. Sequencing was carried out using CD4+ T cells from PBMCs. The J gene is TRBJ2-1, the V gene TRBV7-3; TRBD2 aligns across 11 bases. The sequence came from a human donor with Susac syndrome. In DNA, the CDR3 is TGTGCCAGCAGCTTAAATCTAGCGGGGGGACCCAATGAGCAGTTCTTC. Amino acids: CASSLNLAGGPNEQFF.